The clone carrying this T cell receptor beta chain has more than one count but fewer than ten. Its cognate antigen is unknown. The length of the CDR3 is 14 residues. V was trimmed by 5 bases and J by 2 bases, leaving 11 bases between them. Germline CDR1 is SGHTA and CDR2 is FQGNSA. TCRdb called the reads again in MiXCR, with one record for every CDR3 protein. The table has 600,000 to 700,000 distinct CDR3 sequences, around 31% seen once; the top ten hold 15% to 20%. These data are taken from a study of T cell repertoires in cytomegalovirus infection. On the study more broadly: In the study, CMV epitopes included recently identified HLA-C-restricted and well-studied HLA-B-restricted ones. Carrying CMV and the relevant HLA type showed in public TCR beta signatures.

General study results and limits: CMV-specific TCR beta clonotypes restricted by HLA-C dominated the ex vivo response.

The sequencing here drew on cultured PBMCs, taken from culture after CMV antigen stimulation. This receptor was taken from a human donor in good health (CMV status not recorded). Some clones in this sample may be carry-over from other donors' samples. The chain couples TRBV7-2 to TRBJ2-3, with TRBD2 as a possible D gene (5 bases). In DNA, the CDR3 is TGTGCCAGCAGCCCGGACGGGATCACAGATACGCAGTATTTT. Translating gives CASSPDGITDTQYF.